This T cell receptor (beta chain) comes out of a study of blood T cell repertoires in COVID-19. Clones were read by immunoSEQ multiplex PCR, and TCRdb kept only the in-frame ones, dropping some. Here the sample spans 250,000 to 300,000 clones, 84% being singletons. Enrolled through a virtual design, the participants were between about 18 and 100 years of age and came from under 30 US areas. Participants were placed into cohorts based on the clinical history they reported. The CDR3 totals 12 residues. Trimming took 0 bases from V and 7 from J, leaving 6 bases between them. Germline-derived CDR1 and CDR2 are SGHTA and FQGTGA.

The clonotype comes from a man aged 25-45 years with acute COVID-19. Sample: PBMCs or T cells enriched from blood (not recorded which). The chain couples TRBV7-3 to TRBJ1-2; possibly TRBD1 for D (5 bases). This CDR3 reads CASSLTGVGYTF. The CDR3 DNA is TGTGCCAGCAGCTTAACAGGGGTTGGCTACACCTTC.